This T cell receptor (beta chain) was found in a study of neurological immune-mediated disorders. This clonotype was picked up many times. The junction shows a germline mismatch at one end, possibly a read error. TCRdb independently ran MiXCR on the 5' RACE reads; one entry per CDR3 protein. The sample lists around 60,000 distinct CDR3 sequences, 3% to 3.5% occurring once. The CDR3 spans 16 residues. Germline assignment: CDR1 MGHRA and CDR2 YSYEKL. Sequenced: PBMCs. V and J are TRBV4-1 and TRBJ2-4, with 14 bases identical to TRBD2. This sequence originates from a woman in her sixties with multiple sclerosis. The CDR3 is CASNQGTSGGGDIQYF. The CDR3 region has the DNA TGCGCCAGCAACCAAGGGACTAGCGGGGGTGGGGACATTCAGTACTTC.